The clone carrying this T cell receptor (beta chain) appeared many times. The data derive from a study of T cell repertoires in cytomegalovirus infection. This CDR3 is 15 amino acids long. V shed 1 base, J shed 10 bases, and the junction held 7 bases outside the gene matches. The germline V gene has CDR1 SGHTA and CDR2 FQGNSA. TCRdb analysed the reads with MiXCR anew, one entry per CDR3 protein. The repertoire includes about 310,000 distinct CDR3 sequences, roughly 15% of them detected once, and around 12% sits in the top ten. The chain employs TRBV7-2 and TRBJ2-1; TRBD1 aligns across 10 bases. The sequence derives from a human donor in good health (CMV status not recorded). Some clones in this sample may be carry-over from other donors' samples. The sample taken for sequencing was PBMCs. The CDR3 region is CASSLEGTGEREQFF. The CDR3 DNA follows: TGTGCCAGCAGCTTAGAGGGGACAGGGGAACGGGAGCAGTTCTTC.